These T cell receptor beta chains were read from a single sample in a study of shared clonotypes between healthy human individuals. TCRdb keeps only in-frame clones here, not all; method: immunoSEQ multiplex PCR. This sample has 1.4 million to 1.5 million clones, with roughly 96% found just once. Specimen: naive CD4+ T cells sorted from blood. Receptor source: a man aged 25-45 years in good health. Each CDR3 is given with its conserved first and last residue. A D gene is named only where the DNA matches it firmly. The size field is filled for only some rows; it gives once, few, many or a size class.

CASTPSGQGGTTQFF | TGTGCCAGCACCCCCTCCGGGCAGGGGGGCACCACCCAGTTTTTT | TRBD1 | - | TRBJ1-4 | TRBV28
CASSLSLAGVRTGELFF | TGCGCCAGCAGCTTGAGCCTAGCGGGAGTACGTACCGGGGAGCTGTTTTTT | TRBD2 | - | TRBJ2-2 | TRBV5-1
CASSYSPVGGEAFF | TGTGCCAGCAGTTACTCGCCGGTCGGGGGTGAAGCTTTCTTT | - | few | TRBJ1-1 | TRBV6-5
CAISNADTQYF | TGTGCCATATCGAATGCAGATACGCAGTATTTT | - | - | TRBJ2-3 | TRBV10-3
CASSGTVNEKLFF | TGTGCCAGCAGTGGGACGGTAAATGAAAAACTGTTTTTT | - | - | TRBJ1-4 | TRBV5-6
CASSPAGAGETQYF | TGTGCCAGCTCGCCCGCAGGGGCAGGAGAGACCCAGTACTTC | - | - | TRBJ2-5 | TRBV18
CASSLTGTEPSYEQYF | TGTGCCAGCAGCTTAACCGGGACGGAGCCCTCCTACGAGCAGTACTTC | - | - | TRBJ2-7 | TRBV7-3
CASSWDANSGNTIYF | TGTGCCAGCAGTTGGGACGCCAACTCTGGAAACACCATATATTTT | - | - | TRBJ1-3 | TRBV5-4
CASSHRGASGSRTDTQYF | TGCGCCAGCAGCCACAGGGGGGCTAGCGGGAGTCGCACAGATACGCAGTATTTT | TRBD2 | - | TRBJ2-3 | TRBV4-3
CASSPGTAYGYTF | TGTGCCAGCTCACCAGGGACGGCCTATGGCTACACCTTC | - | - | TRBJ1-2 | TRBV18
CASSFQISRGEQYF | TGTGCCAGCAGTTTTCAAATATCCAGGGGGGAGCAGTACTTC | TRBD1 | - | TRBJ2-7 | TRBV6-6
CASAQQGLRTEAFF | TGTGCCAGCGCCCAACAGGGGCTAAGGACTGAAGCTTTCTTT | TRBD1 | - | TRBJ1-1 | TRBV5-5
CASSLVVAGVGEQYF | TGCGCCAGCAGCTTGGTGGTAGCGGGAGTCGGCGAGCAGTACTTC | TRBD2 | - | TRBJ2-7 | TRBV5-1
CASSLTGARQPQHF | TGTGCCAGCAGCCTTACAGGGGCCCGGCAGCCCCAGCATTTT | TRBD1 | - | TRBJ1-5 | TRBV28
CASRTSGNHNEQFF | TGCGCCAGCAGAACTAGCGGGAATCACAATGAGCAGTTCTTC | TRBD2 | - | TRBJ2-1 | TRBV10-2
CSVGEGSGNTIYF | TGCAGCGTTGGGGAGGGTTCTGGAAACACCATATATTTT | - | - | TRBJ1-3 | TRBV29-1
CASSQGYGTVGSDEQFF | TGCGCCAGCAGCCAAGGGTACGGGACGGTTGGGAGCGATGAGCAGTTCTTC | - | - | TRBJ2-1 | TRBV4-3
CASSICPSGGAQYF | TGTGCCAGTAGTATATGCCCTAGCGGCGGGGCCCAGTACTTC | TRBD2 | - | TRBJ2-5 | TRBV19
CASSLLAGARTQYF | TGTGCCAGCAGTTTGCTAGCGGGAGCTCGTACGCAGTATTTT | TRBD2 | - | TRBJ2-3 | TRBV28
CASSQDLAGGSYEQYF | TGTGCCAGCAGCCAAGATCTCGCGGGAGGGTCCTACGAGCAGTACTTC | TRBD2 | - | TRBJ2-7 | TRBV4-2
CASSEGTGEAFF | TGTGCCAGCAGTGAAGGGACGGGTGAAGCTTTCTTT | - | - | TRBJ1-1 | TRBV2
CASSHSGLLQETQYF | TGTGCCAGCAGCCACTCCGGGCTCCTACAAGAGACCCAGTACTTC | - | - | TRBJ2-5 | TRBV9
CATSRDHINQPQHF | TGTGCCACCAGCAGAGATCATATCAATCAGCCCCAGCATTTT | - | - | TRBJ1-5 | TRBV15
CASSSIWRGEQYF | TGTGCCAGCAGCTCCATATGGAGAGGCGAGCAGTACTTC | - | - | TRBJ2-7 | TRBV7-2
CAWKAGGGTGELFF | TGTGCCTGGAAGGCCGGAGGGGGAACCGGGGAGCTGTTTTTT | - | once | TRBJ2-2 | TRBV30
CASSPGASGRNEQFF | TGTGCCAGCAGTCCTGGTGCTAGCGGGCGCAATGAGCAGTTCTTC | TRBD2 | - | TRBJ2-1 | TRBV27
CASSPIETGWSEAFF | TGTGCCAGCTCACCAATCGAGACAGGGTGGTCCGAAGCTTTCTTT | TRBD1 | - | TRBJ1-1 | TRBV18
CASSADPGQGNGEAFF | TGCGCCAGCAGCGCAGACCCGGGACAGGGGAATGGTGAAGCTTTCTTT | TRBD1 | - | TRBJ1-1 | TRBV4-1